These 24 T cell receptor beta chains came from one sample sequenced in a study of metastatic and nonmetastatic thyroid tumors. TCRdb re-called the PCR reads with MiXCR. The table has approximately 13,000 clones, around 25% seen once. Patients underwent thyroid surgery, and none had received any treatment before it. The sequenced sample consisted of adjacent normal tissue. Receptor source: a female donor with papillary thyroid cancer or a benign thyroid nodule (not recorded which). Some clones in this sample may be carry-over from other donors' samples.

This clone was counted many times. The V call is TRBV7-9, the J call TRBJ2-7, with unresolved D. Germline values: CDR1 SEHNR, CDR2 FQNEAQ (reference sequence). V was shortened by 6 bases and J by 4 bases, with 19 bases between the two germline ends. CDR3 length: 15 residues. The CDR3 DNA is TGTGCCAGCAGTGAATTTGGCGGTCGCCCGTACGAGCAGTACTTC. Its protein is CASSEFGGRPYEQYF.

By frequency in the sample, this clone is medium-sized. The rearrangement joins TRBV2 to TRBJ1-1; TRBD1 matches 9 bases. Germline loops: CDR1 SNHLY, CDR2 FYNNEI. The CDR3 runs 12 residues. V trimming: 7 bases; J trimming: 12 bases; junction bases outside the gene matches: 9. CDR3 sequence reads: CASTGDRVKPFF. The CDR3 DNA sequence: TGTGCCAGCACGGGGGACAGGGTTAAACCTTTCTTT.

In this sample, this clone is medium-sized. V usage is TRBV20-1 and J usage is TRBJ2-3; 10 bases are shared with TRBD2. The CDR3 contains 15 residues. The germline CDR1 and CDR2 sequences are DFQATT and SNEGSKA (reference sequence). After removal of 6 bases from V and 5 bases from J, the junction contained 11 bases not matched to a gene. CDR3 in amino acids: CSASGTSATGDTQYF. CDR3 nucleotides: TGCAGTGCATCCGGGACTAGCGCCACAGGAGATACGCAGTATTTT.

This clone is judged medium-sized. This chain joins TRBV7-2 and TRBJ2-1; D unresolved. This CDR3 comprises 12 residues. Germline V lookup: CDR1 SGHTA, CDR2 FQGNSA. Trimming shortened V by 2 bases and J by 4 bases, and 3 bases separated the two germline ends. Here the CDR3 DNA reads TGTGCCAGCAGCTTACGATACAATGAGCAGTTCTTC. Translated, it gives CASSLRYNEQFF. Based on the CDR3 plus reference TRBV7-2 and TRBJ2-1, the full variable domain is GAGVSQSPSNKVTEKGKDVELRCDPISGHTALYWYRQSLGQGLEFLIYFQGNSAPDKSGLPSDRFSAERTGGSVSTLTIQRTQQEDSAVYLCASSLRYNEQFFGPGTRLTVL.

As concerns this clone: Relative to the germline gene, one junction end is altered; a read error may explain this. The chain couples TRBV5-1 to TRBJ2-7; 10 bases fit TRBD2. The CDR3 sequence is 18 residues long. Germline CDR1 and CDR2: SGHRS and YFSETQ. The CDR3 region has the DNA TGCGCCAGCGGCTTTGGTGGTGCTAGCGGGAGAATTGTATACGAGCAGTACTTC. This translates into CASGFGGASGRIVYEQYF.

The rearrangement uses TRBV5-5 and TRBJ1-6; no clear D. This CDR3 contains 13 residues. V was shortened by 2 bases and J by 4 bases, with 4 bases between the two germline ends. Germline V gene sequence: CDR1 SGHKS, CDR2 YYEKEE (reference sequence). CDR3 loop: CASSFRYNSPLHF. CDR3 bases: TGTGCCAGCAGCTTCCGGTATAATTCACCCCTCCACTTT.

This clone is medium-sized by share. This chain uses TRBV27 with TRBJ1-1; D is possibly TRBD1 (5 bases). V was trimmed by 3 bases and J by 1 base, leaving 6 bases between them. Germline V lookup: CDR1 MNHEY, CDR2 SMNVEV (reference sequence). The CDR3 is 13 amino acids. CDR3 loop: CASSLGGNTEAFF. The CDR3 DNA reads TGTGCCAGCAGTTTGGGGGGGAACACTGAAGCTTTCTTT.

V usage is TRBV20-1 and J usage is TRBJ2-3; 9 bases align to TRBD2. Trimming cost V 3 bases and J 5 bases; bases outside gene matches: 9. In germline, CDR1 is DFQATT, CDR2 SNEGSKA (reference sequence). The CDR3 loop spans 15 amino acids. This CDR3 is CSASASGVGEDTQYF. The CDR3, as DNA: TGCAGTGCTAGTGCTAGCGGGGTGGGGGAAGATACGCAGTATTTT.

The chain has TRBV7-9 and TRBJ1-1; maybe TRBD1 (5 bases). V was shortened by 1 base and J by 10 bases, with 19 bases between the two germline ends. The V gene's germline CDR1 is SEHNR and CDR2 FQNEAQ (reference sequence). The CDR3 has 15 residues. CDR3 sequence reads: CASSLDRVRGRGAFF. DNA for the CDR3: TGTGCCAGCAGCTTAGATCGTGTTCGCGGAAGGGGAGCTTTCTTT.

The V gene is TRBV20-1, the J gene TRBJ2-7, with 7 nucleotides matching TRBD1. The junction had 5 bases not matched to a gene; V was cut back by 4 bases and J by 2 bases. The CDR3 loop spans 13 amino acids. Germline-derived CDR1 and CDR2 are DFQATT and SNEGSKA (reference sequence). Here the CDR3 reads CSATRQGPYEQYF. The CDR3 DNA reads TGCAGTGCTACACGACAGGGACCCTACGAGCAGTACTTC.

This clone was seen many times. The rearrangement uses TRBV11-2 and TRBJ1-2, with D unresolved. V gave up 5 bases and J gave up 1 base, with 11 bases separating them. This CDR3 has 14 amino acids. From germline, CDR1 is SGHAT and CDR2 FQNNGV. This CDR3 is CASSPFINNYGYTF. The CDR3 DNA follows: TGTGCCAGCAGCCCCTTCATAAATAACTATGGCTACACCTTC.

This clone was seen a few times. V and J are TRBV7-8 and TRBJ2-7; the D gene is possibly TRBD2 (6 bases). The CDR3 extends over 14 amino acids. The germline V gene encodes CDR1 SGHVS and CDR2 FQNEAQ. Trimming took off 5 bases at V and 5 bases at J, with 16 bases between the two ends. CDR3 DNA: TGTGCCAGCAGCCTCGGGGGAGAAGGCAACGAGCAGTACTTC. Residues: CASSLGGEGNEQYF.

To note about this clone: Its ends do not fully match the called genes, so a read error is possible. The J gene is TRBJ2-1, the V gene TRBV11-2; 15 bases match TRBD2. Germline CDR1 SGHAT, CDR2 FQNNGV. CDR3 length: 15 residues. CDR3 coding DNA: TGTGCCAACAGCTCGGGACTAGCGGGAGGTAATGAGCAGTTCTTC. Translating it yields CANSSGLAGGNEQFF.

A few counts support this clone. The chain employs TRBV19 and TRBJ2-1, with D perhaps being TRBD1 or TRBD2 (5 bases each). The CDR3 consists of 14 residues. V shed 1 base and J shed 9 bases, with 13 bases lying between them. Germline V gives CDR1 LNHDA, CDR2 SQIVND (reference sequence). CDR3 in DNA: TGTGCCAGTAGTATAGCTCTGGGACGAGGTGAGCAGTTCTTC. Protein sequence: CASSIALGRGEQFF.

This clone was counted ten times or more. Sequence at one end of the junction differs from germline and may be a read error. The rearrangement joins TRBV6-1 to TRBJ2-7; D is uncertain. The germline CDR1 and CDR2 sequences are MNHNS and SASEGT. The CDR3 totals 14 residues. The CDR3 here is CASSPPGRNYEKYF. In nucleotides, the CDR3 is TGTGCCAGCAGTCCACCTGGCAGAAACTACGAGAAGTACTTC.

About this clone: One end of the junction fails to match germline, which may point to a read error. The CDR3 region has the DNA TGTGCCAGCAGTGAGACTAGCGGCACATATACACAGTATTTT. This translates into CASSETSGTYTQYF. This sequence joins TRBV13 and TRBJ2-3; TRBD2 agrees at 9 bases. This CDR3 has 14 residues. CDR1 is PRHDT, CDR2 FYEKMQ, per germline (reference sequence).

In its sample, this clone is medium-sized. The chain joins TRBV15 to TRBJ2-2; D perhaps matches TRBD2 (5 bases). The CDR3 is 14 residues long. The V end was cut by 4 bases, the J end by 1 base, with 7 bases between. Looked up from germline, CDR1 is LNHNV and CDR2 is YYDKDF (reference sequence). The CDR3 DNA follows: TGTGCCACCAGCAACGGGGTGAACACCGGGGAGCTGTTTTTT. Amino acid sequence: CATSNGVNTGELFF.

This clone came up many times. The chain joins TRBV11-3 to TRBJ2-1, with 10 bases matching TRBD2. The CDR3 totals 19 residues. J was trimmed by 0 bases and V by 0 bases; bases with no gene match: 8. Per the germline V gene, CDR1 is SGHNT and CDR2 is YENEEA. In DNA, the CDR3 is TGTGCCAGCAGCTTAGAGCTAGCGGGAGTGCTCAGCTCCTACAATGAGCAGTTCTTC. Translation: CASSLELAGVLSSYNEQFF.

The chain links TRBV20-1 to TRBJ2-7; D unclear. Germline CDR1 DFQATT, CDR2 SNEGSKA (reference sequence). The V and J ends lost 0 bases and 0 bases respectively, with 9 bases between them. CDR3 length: 14 residues. The CDR3 loop reads CSARDLVSSYEQYF. The CDR3 DNA sequence: TGCAGTGCTAGAGATCTTGTGAGCTCCTACGAGCAGTACTTC.

This clone was recorded a few times. V gene TRBV7-2 combines with J gene TRBJ2-1, with D unclear. Trimming took off 5 bases at V and 5 bases at J, with 10 bases between the two ends. The CDR3 extends over 13 amino acids. Germline CDR1 SGHTA, CDR2 FQGNSA. CDR3 nucleotides: TGTGCCAGCAGCCCCTACATGAACAATGAGCAGTTCTTC. This encodes CASSPYMNNEQFF.

The CDR3 spells CASSESRTARCYGYTF. The DNA for the CDR3 is TGCGCCAGCAGTGAGTCGCGTACAGCTCGCTGCTATGGCTACACCTTC. The rearrangement joins TRBV10-2 to TRBJ1-2; D remains unclear. CDR1 is WSHSY, CDR2 SAAADI, per germline. Trimming removed 0 bases at V and 4 bases at J, with 15 bases between. This CDR3 is built from 16 residues.

This clone ranks as medium-sized. CDR3 residues: CASSVSGHLGDSPLHF. CDR3 DNA sequence: TGTGCCAGCAGTGTATCGGGACATCTCGGGGACTCACCCCTCCACTTT. V gene TRBV2 combines with J gene TRBJ1-6; D possibly corresponds to TRBD1 (6 bases). From germline, CDR1 is SNHLY and CDR2 FYNNEI. The CDR3 loop spans 16 amino acids. Trimming removed 4 bases from V and 10 bases from J, with 20 bases in between.

In this sample, this clone turned up a few times. The chain has TRBV19 and TRBJ2-3; D might be TRBD2 (6 bases). The V end lost 1 base, the J end lost 6 bases, and 11 bases lay between the germline ends. From germline, CDR1 is LNHDA and CDR2 SQIVND (reference sequence). CDR3 length: 14 residues. The CDR3 DNA follows: TGTGCCAGTAGTATAGCGGGAGAAGGGGATACGCAGTATTTT. It encodes CASSIAGEGDTQYF.

The table lists this clone with a few counts. The genes are TRBV6-1 and TRBJ1-1, with 10 positions matching TRBD1. J was trimmed by 3 bases and V by 10 bases; bases with no gene match: 8. The V gene's germline CDR1 is MNHNS and CDR2 SASEGT. There are 14 residues in the CDR3. This chain's CDR3 is CATGQGGIDTEAFF. In DNA form, the CDR3 reads TGTGCCACCGGACAGGGGGGAATAGACACTGAAGCTTTCTTT.